This T cell receptor (beta chain) emerged from a study of beta chain features in type 1 diabetes. Regarding the study as a whole: Short templates might get an advantage during PCR, and this would be equal in patients and controls. Moderately but significantly shorter TCRB CDR3s were found in Type 1 diabetes patients in all four CD4+ subsets.

Sequencing targeted expressed TCRB transcripts, as all isolated RNA had been reverse transcribed. TCRdb's copy holds only in-frame clones and misses some; the assay was immunoSEQ multiplex PCR. Of some 640,000 clones listed, over 12% are singletons. A word on this clone: Antigen specificity is unknown.

Germline values: CDR1 SGHVS, CDR2 FNYEAQ. V shed 2 bases, J shed 5 bases, and the junction held 2 bases outside the gene matches. CDR3 length: 14 amino acids. Sequenced: naive CD4+ T cells from blood. The sequence was collected from a man aged 18-30 years with type 1 diabetes. The chain is built from TRBV7-6 and TRBJ2-1, with 8 bases matching TRBD2. The CDR3 loop is CASSLSGRDNEQFF. In nucleotides, the CDR3 is TGTGCCAGCAGCTTATCCGGGAGGGACAATGAGCAGTTCTTC.